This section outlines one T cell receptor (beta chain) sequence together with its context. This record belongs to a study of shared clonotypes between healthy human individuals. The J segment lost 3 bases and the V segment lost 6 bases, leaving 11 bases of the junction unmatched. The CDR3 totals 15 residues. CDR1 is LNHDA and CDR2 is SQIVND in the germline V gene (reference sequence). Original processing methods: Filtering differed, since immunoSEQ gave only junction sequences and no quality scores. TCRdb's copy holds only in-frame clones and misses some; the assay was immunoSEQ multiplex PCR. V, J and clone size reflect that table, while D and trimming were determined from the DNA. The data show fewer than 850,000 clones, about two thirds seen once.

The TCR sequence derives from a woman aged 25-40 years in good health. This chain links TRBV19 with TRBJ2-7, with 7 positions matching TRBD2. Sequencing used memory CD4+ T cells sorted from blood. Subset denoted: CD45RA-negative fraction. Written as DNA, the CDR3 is TGTGCCAGTAGGGGAAACCGGGACTACTACTACGAGCAGTACTTC. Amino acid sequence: CASRGNRDYYYEQYF.